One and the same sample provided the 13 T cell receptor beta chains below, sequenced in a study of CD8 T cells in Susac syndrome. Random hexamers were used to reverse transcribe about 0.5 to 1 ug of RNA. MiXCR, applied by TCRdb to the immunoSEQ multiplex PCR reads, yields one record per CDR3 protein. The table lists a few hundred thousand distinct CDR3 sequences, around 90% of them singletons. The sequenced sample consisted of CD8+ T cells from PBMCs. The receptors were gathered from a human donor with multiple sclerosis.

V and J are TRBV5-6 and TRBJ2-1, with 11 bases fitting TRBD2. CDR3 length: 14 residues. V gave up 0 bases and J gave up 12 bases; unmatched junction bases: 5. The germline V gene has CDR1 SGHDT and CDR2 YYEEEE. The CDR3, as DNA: TGTGCCAGCAGCTTGGGGCTAGCGGGGGGACCGCAGTTCTTC. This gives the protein CASSLGLAGGPQFF. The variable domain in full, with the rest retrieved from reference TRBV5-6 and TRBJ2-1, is DAGVTQSPTHLIKTRGQQVTLRCSPKSGHDTVSWYQQALGQGPQFIFQYYEEEERQRGNFPDRFSGHQFPNYSSELNVNALLLGDSALYLCASSLGLAGGPQFFGPGTRLTVL.

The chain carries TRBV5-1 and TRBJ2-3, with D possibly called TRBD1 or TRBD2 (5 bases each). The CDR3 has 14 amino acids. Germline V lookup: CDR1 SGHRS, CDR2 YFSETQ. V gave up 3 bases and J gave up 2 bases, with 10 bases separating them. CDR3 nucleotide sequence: TGCGCCAGCAGCTGGGACGGATACACAGATACGCAGTATTTT. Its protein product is CASSWDGYTDTQYF.

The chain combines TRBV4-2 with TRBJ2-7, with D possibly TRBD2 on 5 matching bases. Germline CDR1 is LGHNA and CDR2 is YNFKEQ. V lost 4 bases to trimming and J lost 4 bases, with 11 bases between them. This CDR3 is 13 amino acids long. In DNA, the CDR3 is TGTGCCAGCAGCCCTCGGACTGAGTACGAGCAGTACTTC. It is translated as CASSPRTEYEQYF.

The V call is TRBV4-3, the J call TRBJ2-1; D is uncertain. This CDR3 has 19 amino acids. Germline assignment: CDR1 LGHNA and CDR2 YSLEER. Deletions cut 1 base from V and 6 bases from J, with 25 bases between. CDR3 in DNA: TGCGCCAGCAGCCAAGCCTTCAGAGTAGGGTTGACCTTTTCCAATGAGCAGTTCTTC. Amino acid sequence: CASSQAFRVGLTFSNEQFF.

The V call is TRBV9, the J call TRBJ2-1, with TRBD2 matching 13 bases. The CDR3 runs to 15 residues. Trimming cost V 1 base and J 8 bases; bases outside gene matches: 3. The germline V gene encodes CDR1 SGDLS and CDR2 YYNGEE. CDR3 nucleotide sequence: TGTGCCAGCAGCGTAAATGGACTAGCGGGAGATGAGCAGTTCTTC. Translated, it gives CASSVNGLAGDEQFF.

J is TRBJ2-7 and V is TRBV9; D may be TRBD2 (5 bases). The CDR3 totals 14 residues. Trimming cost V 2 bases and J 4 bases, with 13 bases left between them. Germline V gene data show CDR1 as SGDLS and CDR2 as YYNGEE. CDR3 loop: CASSVGDFGYEQYF. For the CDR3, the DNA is TGTGCCAGCAGCGTGGGAGACTTCGGTTACGAGCAGTACTTC.

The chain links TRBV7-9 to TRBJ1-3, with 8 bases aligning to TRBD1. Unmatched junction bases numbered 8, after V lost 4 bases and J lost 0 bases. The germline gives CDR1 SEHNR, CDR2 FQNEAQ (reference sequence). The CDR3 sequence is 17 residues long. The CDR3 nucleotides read TGTGCCAGCAGCTCCCCCGAGGACAGGGTCTCTGGAAACACCATATATTTT. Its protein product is CASSSPEDRVSGNTIYF.

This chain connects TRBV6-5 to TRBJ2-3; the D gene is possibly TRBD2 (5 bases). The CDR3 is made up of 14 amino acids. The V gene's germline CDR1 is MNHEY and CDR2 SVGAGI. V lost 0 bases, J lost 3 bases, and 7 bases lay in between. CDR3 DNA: TGTGCCAGCAGTTACTCGCCGGGGACAGATACGCAGTATTTT. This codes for CASSYSPGTDTQYF.

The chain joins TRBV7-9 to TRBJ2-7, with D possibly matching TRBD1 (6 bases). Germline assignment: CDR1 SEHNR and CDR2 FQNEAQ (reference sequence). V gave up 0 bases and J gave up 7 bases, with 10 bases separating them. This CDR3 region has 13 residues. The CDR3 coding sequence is TGTGCCAGCAGCTTAGCGCTGACAGGAGAGCAGTACTTC. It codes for CASSLALTGEQYF.

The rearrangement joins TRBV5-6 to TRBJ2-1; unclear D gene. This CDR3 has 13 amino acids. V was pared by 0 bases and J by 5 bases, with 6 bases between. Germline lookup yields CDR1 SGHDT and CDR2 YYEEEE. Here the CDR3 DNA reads TGTGCCAGCAGCTTGGCACAGCACAATGAGCAGTTCTTC. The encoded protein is CASSLAQHNEQFF.

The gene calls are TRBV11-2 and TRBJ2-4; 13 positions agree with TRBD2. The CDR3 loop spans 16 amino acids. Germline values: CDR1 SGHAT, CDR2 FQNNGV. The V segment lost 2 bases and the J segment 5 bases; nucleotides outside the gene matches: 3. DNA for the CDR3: TGTGCCAGCAGCTTACAACTAGCGGGAGGGCAAAACATTCAGTACTTC. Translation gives CASSLQLAGGQNIQYF.

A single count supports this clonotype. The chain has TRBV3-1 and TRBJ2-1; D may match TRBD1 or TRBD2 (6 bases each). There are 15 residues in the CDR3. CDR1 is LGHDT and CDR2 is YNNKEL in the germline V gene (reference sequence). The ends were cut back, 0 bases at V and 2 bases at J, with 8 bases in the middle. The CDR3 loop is CASSQEGGTYNEQFF. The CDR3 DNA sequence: TGTGCCAGCAGCCAAGAAGGGGGGACCTACAATGAGCAGTTCTTC.

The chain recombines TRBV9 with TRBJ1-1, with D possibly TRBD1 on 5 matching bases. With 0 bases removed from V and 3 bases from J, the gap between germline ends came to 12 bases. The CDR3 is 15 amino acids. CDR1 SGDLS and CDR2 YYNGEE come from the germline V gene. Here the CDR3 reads CASSVAVTVDTEAFF. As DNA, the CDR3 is TGTGCCAGCAGCGTAGCCGTGACAGTGGACACTGAAGCTTTCTTT.